Listed below are T cell receptor beta chains from one sample, sequenced in a study of metastatic and nonmetastatic thyroid tumors. TCRdb re-processed the PCR reads through MiXCR. The repertoire consists of 21,000 or so clones, with roughly 20% occurring once and the leading ten covering around 30%. The sample was blood. The origin of the receptors is a female donor with papillary thyroid cancer or a benign thyroid nodule (not recorded which). Some clones in this sample may be carry-over from other donors' samples. CDR3s include the opening cysteine and the closing phenylalanine or tryptophan. The order of the fields is clone size, D gene, V gene, CDR3 length, J gene, CDR3 protein, CDR3 DNA. D genes are given only for firm matches. The listing skips clone size in some rows; elsewhere it reads once, few, many or a size class.

abundance: .; d_gene: .; v_gene: TRBV5-1; len: 15; j_gene: TRBJ2-1; CDR3aa: CASSSGQGSFNEQFF; CDR3nt: TGCGCCAGCAGCTCCGGCCAGGGTTCTTTCAATGAGCAGTTCTTC
abundance: .; d_gene: TRBD1; v_gene: TRBV18; len: 15; j_gene: TRBJ2-7; CDR3aa: CASSPGTGASYEQYF; CDR3nt: TGTGCCAGCTCTCCGGGGACAGGGGCCTCCTACGAGCAGTACTTC
abundance: many; d_gene: TRBD1; v_gene: TRBV25-1; len: 16; j_gene: TRBJ2-2; CDR3aa: CASSSDRGSNTGELFF; CDR3nt: TGTGCCAGCAGCTCGGACAGGGGTTCGAACACCGGGGAGCTGTTTTTT
abundance: many; d_gene: TRBD2; v_gene: TRBV20-1; len: 13; j_gene: TRBJ2-7; CDR3aa: CSALAESSYEQYF; CDR3nt: TGCAGTGCTCTAGCGGAGAGCTCCTACGAGCAGTACTTC
abundance: .; d_gene: .; v_gene: TRBV11-2; len: 17; j_gene: TRBJ1-3; CDR3aa: CASSLDIALSSGNTIYF; CDR3nt: TGTGCCAGCAGCTTAGATATAGCTCTGAGCTCTGGAAACACCATATATTTT
abundance: many; d_gene: TRBD2; v_gene: TRBV7-4; len: 14; j_gene: TRBJ2-3; CDR3aa: CASSFSGNTDTQYF; CDR3nt: TGTGCCAGCAGCTTCAGCGGGAACACAGATACGCAGTATTTT
abundance: few; d_gene: TRBD2; v_gene: TRBV6-1; len: 13; j_gene: TRBJ2-7; CDR3aa: CASRGTSGYEQYF; CDR3nt: TGTGCCAGCAGGGGGACTAGTGGGTATGAGCAGTACTTC
abundance: .; d_gene: .; v_gene: TRBV6-1; len: 13; j_gene: TRBJ1-5; CDR3aa: CASSEGGTQPQHF; CDR3nt: TGTGCCAGCAGTGAAGGGGGGACTCAGCCCCAGCATTTT
abundance: few; d_gene: .; v_gene: TRBV29-1; len: 14; j_gene: TRBJ2-6; CDR3aa: CSVDTVAGANVLTF; CDR3nt: TGCAGCGTTGACACAGTGGCCGGGGCCAACGTCCTGACTTTC
abundance: many; d_gene: .; v_gene: TRBV29-1; len: 13; j_gene: TRBJ1-2; CDR3aa: CSVTTGSNYGYTF; CDR3nt: TGCAGCGTGACGACAGGTTCTAACTATGGCTACACCTTC
abundance: many; d_gene: .; v_gene: TRBV10-3; len: 18; j_gene: TRBJ2-4; CDR3aa: CAISVGRGGGGMGDIQYF; CDR3nt: TGTGCCATCAGTGTAGGAAGGGGCGGTGGGGGTATGGGAGACATTCAGTACTTC
abundance: .; d_gene: .; v_gene: TRBV28; len: 14; j_gene: TRBJ1-5; CDR3aa: CASVRDRRNQPRHF; CDR3nt: TGTGCCAGCGTGAGGGACCGCAGGAATCAGCCCCGGCATTTT
abundance: few; d_gene: .; v_gene: TRBV5-4; len: 15; j_gene: TRBJ2-7; CDR3aa: CASSRTGSGSYEHYF; CDR3nt: TGTGCCAGCAGCCGTACAGGGTCCGGGTCCTACGAGCATTACTTC
abundance: .; d_gene: TRBD1; v_gene: TRBV12-3/TRBV12-4; len: 14; j_gene: TRBJ1-2; CDR3aa: CASSWTGWAYGYTF; CDR3nt: TGTGCCAGCAGTTGGACAGGGTGGGCTTATGGCTACACCTTC
abundance: many; d_gene: TRBD1; v_gene: TRBV30; len: 16; j_gene: TRBJ1-3; CDR3aa: CAWSFSGGDSGNTIYF; CDR3nt: TGTGCCTGGAGTTTCTCAGGGGGCGACTCTGGAAACACCATATATTTT
abundance: once; d_gene: .; v_gene: TRBV3-1; len: 13; j_gene: TRBJ2-5; CDR3aa: CTSSQGGAETHYF; CDR3nt: TGTACCAGCAGCCAAGGGGGAGCAGAGACCCATTACTTC
abundance: many; d_gene: TRBD2; v_gene: TRBV11-2; len: 17; j_gene: TRBJ2-1; CDR3aa: CASSLFEWLADHNEQFF; CDR3nt: TGTGCCAGCAGCTTATTCGAATGGCTAGCGGACCACAATGAGCAGTTCTTC
abundance: few; d_gene: .; v_gene: TRBV28; len: 17; j_gene: TRBJ2-6; CDR3aa: CASTSGTSISVANVLTF; CDR3nt: TGTGCCAGCACCTCCGGGACATCGATCTCTGTGGCCAACGTCCTGACTTTC
abundance: .; d_gene: .; v_gene: TRBV7-8; len: 17; j_gene: TRBJ2-1; CDR3aa: CASSLQGMGGLGNEQFF; CDR3nt: TGTGCCAGCAGCCTCCAGGGGATGGGGGGCCTGGGCAATGAGCAGTTCTTC
abundance: .; d_gene: .; v_gene: TRBV25-1; len: 19; j_gene: TRBJ2-3; CDR3aa: CTSVPAVRPGQAFTDTQYF; CDR3nt: .
abundance: many; d_gene: .; v_gene: TRBV28; len: 14; j_gene: TRBJ2-1; CDR3aa: CASRSPDGYNEQFF; CDR3nt: TGTGCCAGCAGATCGCCAGACGGATACAATGAGCAGTTCTTC
abundance: many; d_gene: TRBD1; v_gene: TRBV5-5; len: 15; j_gene: TRBJ2-2; CDR3aa: CASSPQGASTGELFF; CDR3nt: TGTGCCAGCAGTCCCCAGGGGGCGAGCACCGGGGAGCTGTTTTTT
abundance: few; d_gene: TRBD2; v_gene: TRBV6-2/TRBV6-3; len: 14; j_gene: TRBJ2-3; CDR3aa: CASSYGTSADTQYF; CDR3nt: TGTGCCAGCAGTTACGGGACTAGCGCAGATACGCAGTATTTT
abundance: many; d_gene: .; v_gene: TRBV4-3; len: 15; j_gene: TRBJ2-7; CDR3aa: CASSQEWASVYEQYF; CDR3nt: TGCGCCAGCAGCCAAGAATGGGCCAGCGTTTATGAGCAGTACTTC
abundance: .; d_gene: .; v_gene: TRBV5-1; len: 14; j_gene: TRBJ2-2; CDR3aa: CSSSLESQVGELFF; CDR3nt: TGCTCCAGCAGCTTGGAGAGTCAGGTCGGGGAGCTGTTTTTT
abundance: many; d_gene: TRBD2; v_gene: TRBV11-3; len: 19; j_gene: TRBJ2-1; CDR3aa: CASSLVPSGQLAGYNEQFF; CDR3nt: TGTGCCAGCAGCTTAGTCCCCTCGGGGCAACTAGCGGGGTACAATGAGCAGTTCTTC
abundance: many; d_gene: .; v_gene: TRBV11-2; len: 12; j_gene: TRBJ2-1; CDR3aa: CASSLGYNEQFF; CDR3nt: TGTGCCAGCAGCCTTGGTTACAATGAGCAGTTCTTC
abundance: many; d_gene: .; v_gene: TRBV30; len: 17; j_gene: TRBJ2-7; CDR3aa: CAWNPLTGTAISYEQYF; CDR3nt: TGTGCCTGGAATCCGTTGACAGGAACGGCCATCTCCTACGAGCAGTACTTC
abundance: many; d_gene: TRBD1; v_gene: TRBV2; len: 12; j_gene: TRBJ1-1; CDR3aa: CARRQGNTEAFF; CDR3nt: TGTGCCAGGAGACAGGGGAACACTGAAGCTTTCTTT
abundance: many; d_gene: .; v_gene: TRBV20-1; len: 15; j_gene: TRBJ1-2; CDR3aa: CSARDPRREGGGYTF; CDR3nt: TGCAGTGCTAGAGACCCTCGCAGGGAGGGGGGTGGCTACACCTTC
abundance: medium-sized; d_gene: TRBD1; v_gene: TRBV28; len: 17; j_gene: TRBJ1-3; CDR3aa: CASSLFWDRDSGNTIYF; CDR3nt: TGTGCCAGCAGTTTATTCTGGGACAGAGACTCTGGAAACACCATATATTTT
abundance: .; d_gene: .; v_gene: TRBV15; len: 18; j_gene: TRBJ1-4; CDR3aa: CATSRWGARVATNEKLFF; CDR3nt: TGTGCCACCAGCAGATGGGGGGCGAGAGTGGCAACTAATGAAAAACTGTTTTTT
abundance: medium-sized; d_gene: TRBD1; v_gene: TRBV12-3/TRBV12-4; len: 14; j_gene: TRBJ2-7; CDR3aa: CASPFWTGRSEQYF; CDR3nt: TGTGCCAGCCCCTTTTGGACAGGGAGGAGCGAGCAGTACTTC
abundance: many; d_gene: .; v_gene: TRBV20-1; len: 12; j_gene: TRBJ1-5; CDR3aa: CSASPWNQPQHF; CDR3nt: TGCAGTGCGAGCCCCTGGAATCAGCCCCAGCATTTT
abundance: many; d_gene: .; v_gene: TRBV5-4; len: 16; j_gene: TRBJ2-2; CDR3aa: CASSLGGRGTTGELFF; CDR3nt: TGTGCCAGCAGCTTGGGTGGGCGCGGCACCACCGGGGAGCTGTTTTTT
abundance: many; d_gene: .; v_gene: TRBV25-1; len: 15; j_gene: TRBJ2-3; CDR3aa: CASSEGTASTDTQYF; CDR3nt: TGTGCCAGCAGTGAAGGTACAGCTAGCACAGATACGCAGTATTTT
abundance: medium-sized; d_gene: .; v_gene: TRBV6-1; len: 13; j_gene: TRBJ2-7; CDR3aa: CASSSGRSYEQYF; CDR3nt: TGTGCCAGCAGTTCCGGACGGTCCTACGAGCAGTACTTC
abundance: many; d_gene: TRBD1; v_gene: TRBV5-8; len: 15; j_gene: TRBJ1-4; CDR3aa: CASSQPGQKNEKLFF; CDR3nt: TGTGCCAGCAGCCAGCCGGGACAGAAAAATGAAAAACTGTTTTTT
abundance: many; d_gene: .; v_gene: TRBV5-1; len: 14; j_gene: TRBJ2-2; CDR3aa: CASSLVWLTGELFF; CDR3nt: TGCGCCAGCAGCTTGGTTTGGTTGACCGGGGAGCTGTTTTTT
abundance: many; d_gene: .; v_gene: TRBV7-2; len: 13; j_gene: TRBJ1-5; CDR3aa: CASSLDFKRPQHF; CDR3nt: TGTGCCAGCAGCTTAGATTTTAAACGGCCCCAGCATTTT
abundance: .; d_gene: TRBD1; v_gene: TRBV7-2; len: 15; j_gene: TRBJ1-2; CDR3aa: CASRDRGPRNYGYTF; CDR3nt: TGTGCCAGCAGGGACAGGGGGCCCCGTAACTATGGCTACACCTTC
abundance: many; d_gene: .; v_gene: TRBV13; len: 12; j_gene: TRBJ1-4; CDR3aa: CASSSRGGNLFF; CDR3nt: TGTGCCAGCAGCTCCCGGGGAGGGAATCTGTTTTTT
abundance: .; d_gene: TRBD1; v_gene: TRBV4-1; len: 17; j_gene: TRBJ2-5; CDR3aa: CASRLLWTGVDGETKYF; CDR3nt: TGCGCCAGCAGACTTTTATGGACAGGGGTGGACGGGGAGACCAAGTACTTC
abundance: many; d_gene: .; v_gene: TRBV7-9; len: 12; j_gene: TRBJ2-1; CDR3aa: CASSPGSNEQFF; CDR3nt: TGTGCCAGCAGCCCCGGGAGCAATGAGCAGTTCTTC
abundance: large; d_gene: .; v_gene: TRBV10-2; len: 13; j_gene: TRBJ2-7; CDR3aa: CASSESMGIEQYF; CDR3nt: TGCGCCAGCAGTGAGTCGATGGGGATCGAGCAGTACTTC
abundance: many; d_gene: .; v_gene: TRBV6-4; len: 14; j_gene: TRBJ2-1; CDR3aa: CASSAQGQNNEQFF; CDR3nt: TGTGCCAGCAGCGCCCAGGGGCAAAACAATGAGCAGTTCTTC
abundance: many; d_gene: .; v_gene: TRBV7-8; len: 14; j_gene: TRBJ1-6; CDR3aa: CASSLGETNSPLHF; CDR3nt: TGTGCCAGCAGCTTAGGCGAGACTAATTCACCCCTCCACTTT
abundance: .; d_gene: .; v_gene: TRBV7-9; len: 13; j_gene: TRBJ2-5; CDR3aa: CASSLEAQETQYF; CDR3nt: TGTGCCAGCAGCTTAGAAGCGCAGGAGACCCAGTACTTC
abundance: many; d_gene: TRBD1; v_gene: TRBV20-1; len: 14; j_gene: TRBJ2-7; CDR3aa: CSASDTGTGGEQYF; CDR3nt: TGCAGTGCTAGTGACACCGGGACAGGGGGCGAGCAGTACTTC
abundance: .; d_gene: .; v_gene: TRBV6-1; len: 12; j_gene: TRBJ1-3; CDR3aa: CATKSSGNTIYF; CDR3nt: TGTGCCACTAAGAGCTCTGGAAACACCATATATTTT
abundance: few; d_gene: .; v_gene: TRBV6-1; len: 14; j_gene: TRBJ1-1; CDR3aa: CASSEGTENTEAFF; CDR3nt: TGTGCCAGCAGTGAGGGGACGGAGAACACTGAAGCTTTCTTT
abundance: .; d_gene: TRBD2; v_gene: TRBV15; len: 13; j_gene: TRBJ2-2; CDR3aa: CHQRREEDGELFF; CDR3nt: TGTCACCAGAGGCGGGAGGAAGACGGGGAGCTGTTTTTT
abundance: .; d_gene: TRBD2; v_gene: TRBV20-1; len: 14; j_gene: TRBJ2-7; CDR3aa: CSAPSGRTVYEQYF; CDR3nt: TGCAGTGCCCCTAGCGGGAGGACCGTCTACGAGCAGTACTTC
abundance: medium-sized; d_gene: .; v_gene: TRBV5-1; len: 14; j_gene: TRBJ1-3; CDR3aa: CASSPDTEGNTIYF; CDR3nt: TGCGCCAGCAGCCCGGACACTGAAGGAAACACCATATATTTT
abundance: many; d_gene: .; v_gene: TRBV19; len: 16; j_gene: TRBJ1-5; CDR3aa: CASSTIPGRSNQPQHF; CDR3nt: TGTGCCAGTAGTACCATCCCGGGACGGAGCAATCAGCCCCAGCATTTT
abundance: .; d_gene: .; v_gene: TRBV28; len: 13; j_gene: TRBJ1-2; CDR3aa: CASSDEEDYGYTF; CDR3nt: TGTGCCAGCAGTGACGAGGAGGACTATGGCTACACCTTC